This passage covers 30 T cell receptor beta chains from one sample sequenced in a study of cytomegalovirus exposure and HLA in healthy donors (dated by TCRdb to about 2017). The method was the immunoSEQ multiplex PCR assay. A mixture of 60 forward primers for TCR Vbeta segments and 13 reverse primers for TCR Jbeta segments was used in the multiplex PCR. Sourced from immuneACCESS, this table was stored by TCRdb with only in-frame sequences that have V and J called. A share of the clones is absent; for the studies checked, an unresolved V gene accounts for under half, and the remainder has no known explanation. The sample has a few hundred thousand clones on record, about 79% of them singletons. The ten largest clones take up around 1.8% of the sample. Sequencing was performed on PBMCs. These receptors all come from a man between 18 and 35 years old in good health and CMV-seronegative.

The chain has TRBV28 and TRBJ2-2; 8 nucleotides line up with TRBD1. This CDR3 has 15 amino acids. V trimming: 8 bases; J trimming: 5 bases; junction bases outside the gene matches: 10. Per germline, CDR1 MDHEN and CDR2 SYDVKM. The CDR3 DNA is TGTGCCAGCGGCCCTCCGGGACAGGTTACCGGGGAGCTGTTTTTT. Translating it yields CASGPPGQVTGELFF.

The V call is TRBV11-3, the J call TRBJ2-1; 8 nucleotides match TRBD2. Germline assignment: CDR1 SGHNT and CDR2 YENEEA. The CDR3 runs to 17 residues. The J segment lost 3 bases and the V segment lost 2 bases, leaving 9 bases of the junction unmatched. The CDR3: CASSLWTSSSGYNEQFF. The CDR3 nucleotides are TGTGCCAGCAGCTTATGGACTAGCAGCTCGGGCTACAATGAGCAGTTCTTC. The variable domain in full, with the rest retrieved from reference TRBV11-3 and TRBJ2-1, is EAGVVQSPRYKIIEKKQPVAFWCNPISGHNTLYWYLQNLGQGPELLIRYENEEAVDDSQLPKDRFSAERLKGVDSTLKIQPAELGDSAVYLCASSLWTSSSGYNEQFFGPGTRLTVL.

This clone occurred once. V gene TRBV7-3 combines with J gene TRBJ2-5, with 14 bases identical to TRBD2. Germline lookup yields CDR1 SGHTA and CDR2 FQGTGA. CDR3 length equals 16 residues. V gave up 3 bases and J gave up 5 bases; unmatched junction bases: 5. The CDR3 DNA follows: TGTGCCAGCAGCTTGGGACTAGCGGGGGAAAGTGAGACCCAGTACTTC. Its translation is CASSLGLAGESETQYF.

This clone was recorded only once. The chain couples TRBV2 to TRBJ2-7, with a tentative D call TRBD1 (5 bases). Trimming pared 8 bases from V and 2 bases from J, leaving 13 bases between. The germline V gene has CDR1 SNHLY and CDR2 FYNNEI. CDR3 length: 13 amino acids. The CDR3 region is CASGVDRTYEQYF. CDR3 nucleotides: TGTGCCAGCGGAGTTGACAGAACCTACGAGCAGTACTTC. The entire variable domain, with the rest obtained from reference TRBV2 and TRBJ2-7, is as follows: EPEVTQTPSHQVTQMGQEVILRCVPISNHLYFYWYRQILGQKVEFLVSFYNNEISEKSEIFDDQFSVERPDGSNFTLKIRSTKLEDSAMYFCASGVDRTYEQYFGPGTRLTVT.

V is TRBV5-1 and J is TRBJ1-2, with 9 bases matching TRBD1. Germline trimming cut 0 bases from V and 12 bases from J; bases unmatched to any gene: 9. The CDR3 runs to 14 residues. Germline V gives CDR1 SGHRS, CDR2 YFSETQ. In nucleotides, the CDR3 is TGCGCCAGCAGCTTGGAAACAGGGGGCTTGGGTAACACCTTC. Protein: CASSLETGGLGNTF.

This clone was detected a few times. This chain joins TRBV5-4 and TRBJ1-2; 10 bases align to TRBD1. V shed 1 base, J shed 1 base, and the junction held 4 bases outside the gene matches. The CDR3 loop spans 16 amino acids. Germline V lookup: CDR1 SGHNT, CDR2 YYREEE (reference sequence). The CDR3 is CASSLPGTGDNYGYTF. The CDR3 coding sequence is TGTGCCAGCAGCTTGCCGGGGACAGGGGATAACTATGGCTACACCTTC. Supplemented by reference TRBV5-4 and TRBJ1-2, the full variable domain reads ETGVTQSPTHLIKTRGQQVTLRCSSQSGHNTVSWYQQALGQGPQFIFQYYREEENGRGNFPPRFSGLQFPNYSSELNVNALELDDSALYLCASSLPGTGDNYGYTFGSGTRLTVV.

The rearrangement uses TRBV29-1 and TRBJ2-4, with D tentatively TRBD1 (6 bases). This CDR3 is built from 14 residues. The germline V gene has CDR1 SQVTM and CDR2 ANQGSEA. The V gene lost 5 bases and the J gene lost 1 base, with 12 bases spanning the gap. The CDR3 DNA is TGCAGCGTTCCGGACAGTAGGGCCAAAAACATTCAGTACTTC. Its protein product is CSVPDSRAKNIQYF.

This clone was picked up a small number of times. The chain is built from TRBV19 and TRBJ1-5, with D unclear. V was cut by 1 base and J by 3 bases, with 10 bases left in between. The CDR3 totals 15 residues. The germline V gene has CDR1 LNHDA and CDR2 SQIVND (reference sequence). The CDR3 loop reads CASSIARVDNQPQHF. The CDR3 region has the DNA TGTGCCAGTAGTATAGCTCGGGTCGACAATCAGCCCCAGCATTTT.

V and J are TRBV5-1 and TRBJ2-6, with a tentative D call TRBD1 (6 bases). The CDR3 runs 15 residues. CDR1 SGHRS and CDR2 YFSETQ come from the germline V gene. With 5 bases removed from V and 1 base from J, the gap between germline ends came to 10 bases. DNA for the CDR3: TGCGCCAGCAGACTTGGGACATCTGGGGCCAACGTCCTGACTTTC. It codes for CASRLGTSGANVLTF.

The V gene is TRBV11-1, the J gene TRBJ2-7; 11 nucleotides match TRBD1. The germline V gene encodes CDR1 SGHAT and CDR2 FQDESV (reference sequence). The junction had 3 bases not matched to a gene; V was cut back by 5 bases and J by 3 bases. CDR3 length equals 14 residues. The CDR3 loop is CASSGGTGGYEQYF. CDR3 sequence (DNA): TGTGCCAGCAGCGGGGGGACAGGGGGCTACGAGCAGTACTTC.

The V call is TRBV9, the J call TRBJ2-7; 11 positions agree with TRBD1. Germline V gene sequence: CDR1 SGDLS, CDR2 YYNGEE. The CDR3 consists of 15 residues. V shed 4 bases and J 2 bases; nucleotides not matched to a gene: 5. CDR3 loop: CASSPGQGVTYEQYF. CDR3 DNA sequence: TGTGCCAGCAGCCCGGGACAGGGGGTGACCTACGAGCAGTACTTC.

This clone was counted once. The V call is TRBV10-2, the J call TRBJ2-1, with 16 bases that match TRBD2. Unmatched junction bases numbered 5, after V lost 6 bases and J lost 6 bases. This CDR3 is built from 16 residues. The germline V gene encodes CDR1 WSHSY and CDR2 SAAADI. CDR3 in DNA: TGCGCCAGCAGCGGGACTAGCGGGAGGGATCGCAATGAGCAGTTCTTC. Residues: CASSGTSGRDRNEQFF.

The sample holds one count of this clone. CDR3 in DNA: TGTGCCAGCAGTATTTCCCCAGCGGGATCAGATACGCAGTATTTT. Protein sequence: CASSISPAGSDTQYF. The genes are TRBV27 and TRBJ2-3, with 7 bases aligning to TRBD2. V lost 5 bases and J lost 4; bases outside the gene matches: 9. The CDR3 is made up of 15 amino acids. CDR1 MNHEY and CDR2 SMNVEV come from the germline V gene (reference sequence).

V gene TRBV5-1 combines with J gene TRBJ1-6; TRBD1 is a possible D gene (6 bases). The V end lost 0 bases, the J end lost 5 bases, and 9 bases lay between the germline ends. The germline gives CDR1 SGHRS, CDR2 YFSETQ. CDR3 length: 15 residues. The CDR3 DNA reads TGCGCCAGCAGCTTGGGGCAGGGGAATAATTCACCCCTCCACTTT. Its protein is CASSLGQGNNSPLHF.

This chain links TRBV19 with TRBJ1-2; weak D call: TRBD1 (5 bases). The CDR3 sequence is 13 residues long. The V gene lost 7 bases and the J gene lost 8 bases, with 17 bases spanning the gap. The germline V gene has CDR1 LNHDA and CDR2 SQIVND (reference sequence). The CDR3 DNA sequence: TGTGCCAGTATCGGAGCCGGGACTCTGGGCTACACCTTC. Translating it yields CASIGAGTLGYTF.

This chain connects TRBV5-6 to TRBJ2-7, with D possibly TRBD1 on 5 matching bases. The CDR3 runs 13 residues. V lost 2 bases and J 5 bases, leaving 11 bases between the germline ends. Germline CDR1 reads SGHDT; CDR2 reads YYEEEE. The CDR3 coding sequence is TGTGCCAGCAGCTTATTTCAGGGCAACGAGCAGTACTTC. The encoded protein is CASSLFQGNEQYF. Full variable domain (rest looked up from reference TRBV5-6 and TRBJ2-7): DAGVTQSPTHLIKTRGQQVTLRCSPKSGHDTVSWYQQALGQGPQFIFQYYEEEERQRGNFPDRFSGHQFPNYSSELNVNALLLGDSALYLCASSLFQGNEQYFGPGTRLTVT.

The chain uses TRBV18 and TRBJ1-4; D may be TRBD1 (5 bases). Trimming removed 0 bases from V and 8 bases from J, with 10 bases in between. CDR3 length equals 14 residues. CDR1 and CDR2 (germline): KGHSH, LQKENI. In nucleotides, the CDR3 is TGTGCCAGCTCACCACCGGCAGGGAGGGAAAAACTGTTTTTT. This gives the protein CASSPPAGREKLFF.

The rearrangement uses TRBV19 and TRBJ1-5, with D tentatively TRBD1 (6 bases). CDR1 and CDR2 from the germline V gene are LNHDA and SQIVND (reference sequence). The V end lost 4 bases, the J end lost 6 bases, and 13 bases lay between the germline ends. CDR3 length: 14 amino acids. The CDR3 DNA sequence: TGTGCCAGTAGTACCAACAGGGAAGGTCAGCCCCAGCATTTT. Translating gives CASSTNREGQPQHF.

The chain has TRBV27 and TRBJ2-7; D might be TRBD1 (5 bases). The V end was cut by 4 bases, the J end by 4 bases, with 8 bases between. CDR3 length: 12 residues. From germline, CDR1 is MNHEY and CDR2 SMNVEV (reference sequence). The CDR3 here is CASSSPGYEQYF. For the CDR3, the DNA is TGTGCCAGCAGTTCCCCAGGGTACGAGCAGTACTTC.

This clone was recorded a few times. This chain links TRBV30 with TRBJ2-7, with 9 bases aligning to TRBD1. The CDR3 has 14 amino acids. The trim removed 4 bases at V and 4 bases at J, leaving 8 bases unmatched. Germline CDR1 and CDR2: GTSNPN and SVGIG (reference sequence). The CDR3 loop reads CAWKHTGGIYEQYF. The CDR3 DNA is TGTGCCTGGAAGCACACAGGGGGCATTTACGAGCAGTACTTC.

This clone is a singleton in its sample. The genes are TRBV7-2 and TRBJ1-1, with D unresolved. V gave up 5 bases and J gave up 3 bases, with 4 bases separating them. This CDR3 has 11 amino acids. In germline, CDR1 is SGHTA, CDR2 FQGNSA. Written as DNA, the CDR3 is TGTGCCAGCAGCCGGGACACTGAAGCTTTCTTT. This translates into CASSRDTEAFF.

The CDR3: CASSVTGTGDNEQFF. The CDR3 coding sequence is TGTGCCAGCAGTGTAACCGGGACAGGGGACAATGAGCAGTTCTTC. J is TRBJ2-1 and V is TRBV28; 10 nucleotides match TRBD1. V lost 5 bases to trimming and J lost 5 bases; unmatched junction nucleotides: 6. The CDR3 covers 15 residues. Germline V gene sequence: CDR1 MDHEN, CDR2 SYDVKM.

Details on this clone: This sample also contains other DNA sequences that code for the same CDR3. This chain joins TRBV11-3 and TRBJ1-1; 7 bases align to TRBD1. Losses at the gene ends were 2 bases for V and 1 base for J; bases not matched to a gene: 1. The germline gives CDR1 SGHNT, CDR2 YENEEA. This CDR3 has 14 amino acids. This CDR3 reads CASSLRTGNTEAFF. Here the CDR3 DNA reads TGTGCCAGCAGCTTACGGACAGGGAACACTGAAGCTTTCTTT.

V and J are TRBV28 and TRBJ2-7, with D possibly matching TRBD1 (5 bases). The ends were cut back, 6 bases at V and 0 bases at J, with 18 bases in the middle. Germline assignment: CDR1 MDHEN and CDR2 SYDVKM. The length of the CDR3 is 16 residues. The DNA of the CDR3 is TGTGCCAGCAGCCCCTCCAGGGCAGGAAGCTCCTACGAGCAGTACTTC. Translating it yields CASSPSRAGSSYEQYF.

The CDR3 loop is CASRLNSTGDNSPLHF. The DNA of the CDR3 is TGTGCCAGCAGACTAAATTCGACAGGGGATAATTCACCCCTCCACTTT. V usage is TRBV7-9 and J usage is TRBJ1-6, with 8 positions matching TRBD1. The CDR3 contains 16 residues. V was clipped by 6 bases and J by 5 bases; unmatched bases: 9. The germline V gene encodes CDR1 SEHNR and CDR2 FQNEAQ (reference sequence).

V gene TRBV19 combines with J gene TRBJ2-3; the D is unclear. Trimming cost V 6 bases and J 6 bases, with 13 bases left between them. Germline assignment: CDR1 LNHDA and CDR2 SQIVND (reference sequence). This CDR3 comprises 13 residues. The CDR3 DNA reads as TGTGCCAGTAGCGATTCACAGCTGGATACGCAGTATTTT. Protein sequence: CASSDSQLDTQYF.

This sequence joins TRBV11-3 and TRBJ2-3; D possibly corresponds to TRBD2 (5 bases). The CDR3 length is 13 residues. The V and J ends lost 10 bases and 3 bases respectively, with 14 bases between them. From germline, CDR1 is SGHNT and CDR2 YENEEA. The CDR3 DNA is TGTGCCACCGAGGGTAGGGAGACAGATACGCAGTATTTT. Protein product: CATEGRETDTQYF.

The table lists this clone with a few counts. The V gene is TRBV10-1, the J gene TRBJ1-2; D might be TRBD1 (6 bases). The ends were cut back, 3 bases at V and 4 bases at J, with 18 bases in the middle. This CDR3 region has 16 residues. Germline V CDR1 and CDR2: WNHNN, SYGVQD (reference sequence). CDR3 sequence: CASSDWGGQIPYGYTF. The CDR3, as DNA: TGCGCCAGCAGTGATTGGGGGGGCCAGATCCCCTATGGCTACACCTTC.

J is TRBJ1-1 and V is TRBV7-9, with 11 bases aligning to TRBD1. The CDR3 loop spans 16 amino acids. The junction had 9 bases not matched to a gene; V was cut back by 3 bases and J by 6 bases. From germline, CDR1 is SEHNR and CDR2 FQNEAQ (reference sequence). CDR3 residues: CASSLVGQGAKAEAFF. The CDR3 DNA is TGTGCCAGCAGCTTGGTCGGACAGGGGGCTAAAGCTGAAGCTTTCTTT.

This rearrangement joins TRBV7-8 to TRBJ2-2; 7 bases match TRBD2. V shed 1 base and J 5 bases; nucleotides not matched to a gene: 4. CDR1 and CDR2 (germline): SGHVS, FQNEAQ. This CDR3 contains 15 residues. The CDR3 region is CASSLGRGETGELFF. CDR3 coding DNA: TGTGCCAGCAGCTTAGGACGGGGGGAGACCGGGGAGCTGTTTTTT.